The 3 T cell receptor beta chains given below trace back to one sample, sequenced in a study of T cell responses to AZD1222 COVID-19 vaccine listed by TCRdb under 2021. Taken with the paper, the label for time point translates to: about 28 days (+/-7) after the second vaccine dose. Library preparation was by the immunoSEQ multiplex PCR assay. TCRdb re-hosts the immuneACCESS table, in-frame sequences only. Its copies lack some clones; in the studies checked, an unresolved V gene accounts for under half of them, and the cause for the rest is not known. The sample records tens of thousands of clones, 75% to 95% of which are singletons. The ten largest clones take up approximately 5% of the sample. The sequenced sample was peripheral blood, obtained 28 days after the second AZD1222 dose. The receptors shown here come from an adult who received the AZD1222 COVID-19 vaccine.

This sequence joins TRBV2 and TRBJ1-5, with D tentatively TRBD1 (5 bases). Trimming left V 7 bases short and J 11 bases short, with 21 bases between. CDR1 is SNHLY and CDR2 is FYNNEI in the germline V gene. This CDR3 has 14 residues. Here the CDR3 DNA reads TGTGCCAGCACATCCCGACGGTCTGAAGGGGCCCAGCATTTT. It specifies CASTSRRSEGAQHF.

The chain recombines TRBV5-6 with TRBJ1-2; 8 nucleotides line up with TRBD1. Germline values: CDR1 SGHDT, CDR2 YYEEEE. The J segment lost 4 bases and the V segment lost 2 bases, leaving 7 bases of the junction unmatched. This CDR3 has 15 residues. CDR3 residues: CASSLRPGTGYGYTF. The DNA for the CDR3 is TGTGCCAGCAGCTTAAGGCCCGGGACAGGCTATGGCTACACCTTC.

The chain combines TRBV7-2 with TRBJ1-3, with 9 bases matching TRBD1. The trim removed 1 base at V and 2 bases at J, leaving 3 bases unmatched. Looked up from germline, CDR1 is SGHTA and CDR2 is FQGNSA. The CDR3 sequence is 16 residues long. In DNA, the CDR3 is TGTGCCAGCAGCTTAGTCGGGACAGGGACTGGAAACACCATATATTTT. Amino acid sequence: CASSLVGTGTGNTIYF.